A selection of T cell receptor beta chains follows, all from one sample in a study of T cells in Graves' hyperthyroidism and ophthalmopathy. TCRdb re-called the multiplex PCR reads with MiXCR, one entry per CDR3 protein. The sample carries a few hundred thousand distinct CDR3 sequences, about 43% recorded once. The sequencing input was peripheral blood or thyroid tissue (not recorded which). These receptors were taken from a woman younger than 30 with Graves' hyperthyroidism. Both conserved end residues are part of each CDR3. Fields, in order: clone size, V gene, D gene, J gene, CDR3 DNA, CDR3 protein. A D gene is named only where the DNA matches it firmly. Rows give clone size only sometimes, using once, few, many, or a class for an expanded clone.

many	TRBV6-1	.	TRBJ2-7	TGTGCCGCCGTGGGAGCGGTTGAGCAGTACTTC	CAAVGAVEQYF
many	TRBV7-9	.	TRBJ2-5	TGTGCCAGCAGCTTAGTGGGCGACGTGACACAAGAGACCCAGTACTTC	CASSLVGDVTQETQYF
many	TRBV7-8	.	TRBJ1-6	TGTGCCAGCAGCGCCGTTGGCAGGAGCTCCTATAATTCACCCCTCCACTTT	CASSAVGRSSYNSPLHF
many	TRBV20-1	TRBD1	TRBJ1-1	TGCAGTGCTAGTGGGACAGGGAATGTGAACACTGAAGCTTTCTTT	CSASGTGNVNTEAFF
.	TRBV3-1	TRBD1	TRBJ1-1	TGTGCCAGCAGCCAAGAGGAACAGGGGGTCGGGTACACTGAAGCTTTCTTT	CASSQEEQGVGYTEAFF
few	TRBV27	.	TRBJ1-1	TGTGCCAGCAGTCATGGGGGGGGGACTGAAGCTTTCTTT	CASSHGGGTEAFF
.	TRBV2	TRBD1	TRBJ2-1	TGTGCCAGCAGTGATGACAGGGGAGGCGGCAATGAGCAGTTCTTC	CASSDDRGGGNEQFF
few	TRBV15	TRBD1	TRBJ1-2	TGTGCCACCAGCAGCCCGGGACAGGGTTATTCGCATGGCTACACCTTC	CATSSPGQGYSHGYTF
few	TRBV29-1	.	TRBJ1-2	TGCAGCGTTGGACGTGCGAAGGGCTACACCTTC	CSVGRAKGYTF
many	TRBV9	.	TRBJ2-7	TGTGCCAGCAGCGCCTGGATCGCGGGCGAGCAGTACTTC	CASSAWIAGEQYF
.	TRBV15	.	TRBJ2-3	TGTGCCACCAGCACCGCCCGGGCCTCGAAGAATCCAGATACGCAGTATTTT	CATSTARASKNPDTQYF
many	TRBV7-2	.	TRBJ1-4	TGTGCCAGCAGCTCGCGAGGGGGGGCAACTAATGAAAAACTGTTTTTT	CASSSRGGATNEKLFF
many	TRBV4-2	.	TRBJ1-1	TGTGCCAGCAGCCAAGTGGCAAGGGGCACTGAAGCTTTCTTT	CASSQVARGTEAFF
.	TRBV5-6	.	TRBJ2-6	TGTGCCAGCAGCCCAGGGGCTGGCGGGGCCAACGTCCTGACTTTC	CASSPGAGGANVLTF
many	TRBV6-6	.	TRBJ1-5	TGTGCCAGCAGTTACGGGACAACAAATCAGCCCCAGCATTTT	CASSYGTTNQPQHF
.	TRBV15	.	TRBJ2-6	TGTGCCACCAGCAGTTTTGTCGGCTCTGGGGCCAACGTCCTGACTTTC	CATSSFVGSGANVLTF
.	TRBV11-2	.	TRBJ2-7	TGTGCCAGCAGCTTAGATGGGGCAGGGGCCTTGTACGAGCAGTACTTC	CASSLDGAGALYEQYF
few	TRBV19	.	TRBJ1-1	TGTGCCAGTAGTATAGGTGGGGCTTACACTGAAGCTTTCTTT	CASSIGGAYTEAFF
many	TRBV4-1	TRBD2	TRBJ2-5	TGCGCCAGCAGCCCCCTCACGGTAGCGGGAGTTGAGACCCAGTACTTC	CASSPLTVAGVETQYF
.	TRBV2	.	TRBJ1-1	TGTGCCAGCAGTGACTTGGGGGGCGCAGGGACTGAAGCTTTCTTT	CASSDLGGAGTEAFF
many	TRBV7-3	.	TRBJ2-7	TGTGCCAGCAGCTCATTTCCCTACGAGCAGTACTTC	CASSSFPYEQYF
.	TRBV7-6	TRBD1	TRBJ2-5	TGTGCCAGCTCCCAGGGACAGGGCGCAGAGACCCAGTACTTC	CASSQGQGAETQYF
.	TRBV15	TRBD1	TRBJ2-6	TGTGCCACCAGCAGAGGACAGGGGGCTTATGGGGCCAACGTCCTGACTTTC	CATSRGQGAYGANVLTF
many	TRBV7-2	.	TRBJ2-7	TGTGCCAGCAGCACCATTTGGGACGGATCCTACGAGCAGTACTTC	CASSTIWDGSYEQYF
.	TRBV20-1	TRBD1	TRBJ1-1	TGCAGTGTGACACAGGGGTCGAACACTGAAGCTTTCTTT	CSVTQGSNTEAFF
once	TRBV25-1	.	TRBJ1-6	TGTGCCCAACTCGCAGGCAGGGAGTATAATTCACCCCTCCACTTT	CAQLAGREYNSPLHF
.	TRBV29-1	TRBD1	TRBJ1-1	TGCAGCGTTGAATCCGTGACAGGGAGTGTGGCTGAAGCTTTCTTT	CSVESVTGSVAEAFF
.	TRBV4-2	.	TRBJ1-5	TGTGCCAGCAGCCACCTAGCCAGCAATCAGCCCCAGCATTTT	CASSHLASNQPQHF
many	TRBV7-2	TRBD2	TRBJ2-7	TGTGCCAGCAGCTTATCCCGGGCTAGCGGGAGCTACGAGCAGTACTTC	CASSLSRASGSYEQYF
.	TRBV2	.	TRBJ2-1	TGTGCCAGCAGTGAAGCAGGACGGCAGTTCTTC	CASSEAGRQFF
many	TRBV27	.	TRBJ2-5	TGTGCCAGCAGTTCGGGGAGTTTCGGGGAGTCAGAGACCCAGTACTTC	CASSSGSFGESETQYF
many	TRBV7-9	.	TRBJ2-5	TGTGCCAGCACCAAGATGGAGGGTCATGAGACCCAGTACTTC	CASTKMEGHETQYF
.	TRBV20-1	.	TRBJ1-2	TGCAGTGCTAGAGGGGCGGCGCGCAACACCTTC	CSARGAARNTF
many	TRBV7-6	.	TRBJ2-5	TGTGCCAGCAGCTTATACCAGGGGGGAGAGACCCAGTACTTC	CASSLYQGGETQYF
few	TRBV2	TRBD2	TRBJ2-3	TGTGCCAGCAGTGAAGGTCTAGCGGGAGGAGCAGATACGCAGTATTTT	CASSEGLAGGADTQYF
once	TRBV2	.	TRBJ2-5	TGTGCCAGCGGTGGCGCCGGGAAGACCCAGTACTTC	CASGGAGKTQYF
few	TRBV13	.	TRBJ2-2	TGTGCCAGCACCCCGCGTAGGGGTGGGTCCGGGGAGCTGTTTTTT	CASTPRRGGSGELFF
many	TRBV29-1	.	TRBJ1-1	TGCAGCGTATGGGGCACTGAAGCTTTCTTT	CSVWGTEAFF
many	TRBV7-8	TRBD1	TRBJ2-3	TGTGCCAGCAGCTTAGCGGCAGGACAGGGGAACTTTGAGGCGACAGATACGCAGTATTTT	CASSLAAGQGNFEATDTQYF
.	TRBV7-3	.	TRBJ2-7	TGTGCCAGCAGCGTGGGACCGAACCGCGAGCAGTACTTC	CASSVGPNREQYF
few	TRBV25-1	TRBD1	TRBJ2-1	TGTGCCAGCAGTGATTACTCCGACAGGGACAATGAGCAGTTCTTC	CASSDYSDRDNEQFF
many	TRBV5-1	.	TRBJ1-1	TGCGCCAGCAGCTTGGGTCCTTTTGTGTCTGGTGAAGCTTTCTTT	CASSLGPFVSGEAFF